These T cell receptor beta chains were read from a single sample in a study of identifying expanded T cells in peripheral blood. Profiled with immunoSEQ multiplex PCR; TCRdb holds only in-frame clones, not every one. Of around 84,000 clones in the sample, 70% to 90% were seen once. Sequencing was done on a sample of blood. These receptors originate from a person aged 18 to 75 in good health. The CDR3 runs from the conserved cysteine through the conserved F or W. The D gene is left open where the match is weak. For some rows the clone size is stated as once, few or many, or as a class when expanded; others skip it.

>.|TRBV5-1|.|TRBJ1-1
CASSLEGDAFF
TGCGCCAGCAGCTTGGAGGGGGACGCTTTCTTT
>TRBD2|TRBV6-1|.|TRBJ2-1
CASSESGGPSYNEQFF
TGTGCCAGCAGTGAAAGCGGGGGACCCTCCTACAATGAGCAGTTCTTC
>.|TRBV9|.|TRBJ2-3
CASSAAQETDTQYF
TGTGCCAGCAGCGCCGCGCAGGAGACAGATACGCAGTATTTT
>.|TRBV14|.|TRBJ2-1
CASSPLSSYNEQFF
TGTGCCAGCAGCCCACTGAGCTCCTACAATGAGCAGTTCTTC
>.|TRBV7-9|few|TRBJ2-5
CASSLPETQYF
TGTGCCAGCAGCTTACCGGAGACCCAGTACTTC
>.|TRBV29-1|.|TRBJ2-5
CSVSPTAQETQYF
TGCAGCGTCTCCCCGACAGCCCAAGAGACCCAGTACTTC
>.|TRBV18|.|TRBJ1-1
CASSPVRGEGLTEAFF
TGTGCCAGCTCACCAGTTCGAGGTGAGGGGTTAACTGAAGCTTTCTTT
>.|TRBV23-1|.|TRBJ2-7
CASSQSPEQYF
TGCGCCAGCAGTCAATCGCCCGAGCAGTACTTC
>TRBD1|TRBV6-1|.|TRBJ2-7
CASVQGARTYEQYF
TGTGCCAGTGTTCAGGGGGCCAGGACCTACGAGCAGTACTTC
>.|TRBV30|.|TRBJ2-5
CAWSVEQTQYF
TGTGCCTGGAGTGTAGAACAGACCCAGTACTTC
>.|TRBV30|.|TRBJ2-7
CAWSVADYEQYF
TGTGCCTGGAGTGTAGCAGATTACGAGCAGTACTTC
>.|TRBV5-1|.|TRBJ1-1
CASSLAWAVTEAFF
TGCGCCAGCAGCTTGGCGTGGGCAGTCACTGAAGCTTTCTTT
>.|TRBV5-4|.|TRBJ2-3
CASSWGSGWDTQYF
TGTGCCAGCAGCTGGGGCTCAGGGTGGGATACGCAGTATTTT
>.|TRBV15|.|TRBJ1-5
CATSRVLGGELSNQPQHF
TGTGCCACCAGCAGAGTCTTAGGAGGGGAATTGAGCAATCAGCCCCAGCATTTT
>TRBD1|TRBV5-4|.|TRBJ1-2
CASSVGTGDGYTF
TGTGCCAGCAGCGTCGGGACAGGGGATGGCTACACCTTC
>.|TRBV5-1|.|TRBJ2-2
CASSLVVGLNTGELFF
TGCGCCAGCAGCTTGGTAGTAGGACTGAACACCGGGGAGCTGTTTTTT
>.|TRBV7-8|.|TRBJ1-2
CASTPRTGQVGGSGGYTF
TGTGCCAGTACACCCAGAACGGGTCAAGTTGGCGGATCTGGGGGCTACACCTTC
>.|TRBV13|.|TRBJ2-5
CASSTDDRVGNQETQYF
TGTGCCAGCAGCACAGATGATAGGGTAGGGAATCAAGAGACCCAGTACTTC
>.|TRBV30|once|TRBJ1-1
CARRGLNTEAFF
TGTGCCCGCCGAGGCCTTAACACTGAAGCTTTCTTT
>TRBD1|TRBV13|.|TRBJ2-1
CASSLELKDRDYNEQFF
TGTGCCAGCAGCTTAGAGCTCAAGGACAGGGACTACAATGAGCAGTTCTTC
>TRBD1|TRBV7-8|.|TRBJ1-2
CASSARQGGTGGYTF
TGTGCCAGCAGCGCACGACAGGGGGGGACCGGTGGCTACACCTTC
>.|TRBV11-3|.|TRBJ2-7
CASSGLASGQYF
TGTGCCAGCAGCGGGTTAGCGTCAGGGCAGTACTTC
>.|TRBV29-1|.|TRBJ2-1
CSAISRGGSYNEQFF
TGCAGCGCAATAAGCAGGGGGGGCTCCTACAATGAGCAGTTCTTC
>TRBD1|TRBV9|.|TRBJ2-5
CASSVALTAGGAETQYF
TGTGCCAGCAGCGTAGCTTTGACGGCAGGGGGCGCGGAGACCCAGTACTTC
>TRBD1|TRBV28|.|TRBJ2-7
CASSRTGEAGQYF
TGTGCCAGCAGCAGGACAGGGGAGGCTGGGCAGTACTTC
>.|TRBV4-1|.|TRBJ2-3
CASSQTGGTSTDTQYF
TGCGCCAGCAGCCAGACTGGCGGGACAAGCACAGATACGCAGTATTTT
>.|TRBV30|.|TRBJ2-5
CAWGAKETQYF
TGTGCCTGGGGGGCAAAAGAGACCCAGTACTTC
>TRBD1|TRBV6-1|few|TRBJ2-1
CASSNPGQGGNEQFF
TGTGCCAGCAGTAACCCTGGACAGGGGGGTAATGAGCAGTTCTTC
>.|TRBV5-5|once|TRBJ1-2
CASSLAGYGYTF
TGTGCCAGCAGCCTGGCCGGGTATGGCTACACCTTC
>TRBD1|TRBV6-5|.|TRBJ1-2
CASSPGTGHGYTF
TGTGCCAGCAGCCCCGGGACAGGGCATGGCTACACCTTC
>.|TRBV5-8|.|TRBJ2-1
CASSLRAGIYNEQFF
TGTGCCAGCAGCTTGAGGGCAGGGATCTACAATGAGCAGTTCTTC
>.|TRBV30|.|TRBJ1-1
CAWSFGTLNTEAFF
TGTGCCTGGAGTTTCGGGACTTTGAACACTGAAGCTTTCTTT
>TRBD1|TRBV6-5|.|TRBJ1-1
CASTTGTGGRTEAFF
TGTGCCAGCACTACGGGGACAGGGGGTCGGACTGAAGCTTTCTTT
>TRBD1|TRBV18|.|TRBJ1-1
CASSDRGASRNTEAFF
TGTGCCAGCTCAGACAGGGGCGCCTCGAGGAACACTGAAGCTTTCTTT
>TRBD1|TRBV2|few|TRBJ1-2
CASRYGTGNGYTF
TGTGCCAGCAGGTATGGGACAGGGAACGGCTACACCTTC
>TRBD2|TRBV7-8|once|TRBJ2-7
CASSFSGGEYEQYF
TGTGCCAGCAGCTTCAGCGGGGGGGAATACGAGCAGTACTTC
>.|TRBV5-1|.|TRBJ2-1
CASSLERGSNEQFF
TGCGCCAGCAGCTTGGAAAGGGGCTCGAATGAGCAGTTCTTC
>TRBD1|TRBV5-1|.|TRBJ1-4
CASSLAGTGRSTNEKLFF
TGCGCCAGCAGCTTGGCTGGGACAGGGCGTTCGACTAATGAAAAACTGTTTTTT
>.|TRBV5-6|.|TRBJ2-7
CASSLEGIPYEQYF
TGTGCCAGCAGCTTGGAGGGAATACCCTACGAGCAGTACTTC
>TRBD2|TRBV2|.|TRBJ2-2
CASSHPWRGVAGGGNTGELFF
TGTGCCAGCAGCCACCCGTGGCGTGGGGTAGCGGGAGGTGGGAACACCGGGGAGCTGTTTTTT
>TRBD2|TRBV6-4|.|TRBJ2-2
CASSTSGSAGELFF
TGTGCCAGCAGTACTAGCGGGTCTGCCGGGGAGCTGTTTTTT
>.|TRBV5-4|few|TRBJ1-1
CASSLGPGRNTEAFF
TGTGCCAGCAGCTTGGGGCCGGGGAGGAACACTGAAGCTTTCTTT
>.|TRBV11-2|.|TRBJ2-3
CASSFGGSADTQYF
TGTGCCAGCAGCTTCGGGGGTAGCGCAGATACGCAGTATTTT
>TRBD1|TRBV6-6|.|TRBJ1-2
CASRPRGLGYTF
TGTGCCAGCAGGCCTAGGGGGCTGGGCTACACCTTC
>.|TRBV9|many|TRBJ2-3
CASSDSPLAVSTDTQYF
TGTGCCAGCAGTGACTCCCCACTAGCAGTAAGCACAGATACGCAGTATTTT
>TRBD2|TRBV4-2|few|TRBJ2-5
CASSQGTSGREETQYF
TGTGCCAGCAGCCAAGGGACTAGCGGGAGGGAAGAGACCCAGTACTTC
>.|TRBV19|few|TRBJ1-5
CASTPGNSNQPQHF
TGTGCCAGTACCCCGGGGAATAGCAATCAGCCCCAGCATTTT
>.|TRBV15|.|TRBJ2-7
CATSRDLVFYEQYF
TGTGCCACCAGCAGAGATTTAGTTTTCTACGAGCAGTACTTC
>TRBD1|TRBV5-4|.|TRBJ1-2
CASSRQGNYGYTF
TGTGCCAGCAGCCGACAGGGCAACTATGGCTACACCTTC
>.|TRBV10-1|.|TRBJ1-1
CASSAGHGNTEAFF
TGCGCCAGCAGCGCGGGGCACGGGAACACTGAAGCTTTCTTT
>TRBD1|TRBV11-2|.|TRBJ1-6
CASSQGQANSPLHF
TGTGCCAGCAGCCAGGGACAGGCAAATTCACCCCTCCACTTT
>TRBD1|TRBV4-3|.|TRBJ1-5
CASSHDLQGVGSNQPQHF
TGCGCCAGCAGCCACGATTTACAGGGGGTCGGAAGCAATCAGCCCCAGCATTTT
>.|TRBV5-5|few|TRBJ2-7
CASSLEMRSSYEQYF
TGTGCCAGCAGCTTGGAGATGAGGAGCTCCTACGAGCAGTACTTC